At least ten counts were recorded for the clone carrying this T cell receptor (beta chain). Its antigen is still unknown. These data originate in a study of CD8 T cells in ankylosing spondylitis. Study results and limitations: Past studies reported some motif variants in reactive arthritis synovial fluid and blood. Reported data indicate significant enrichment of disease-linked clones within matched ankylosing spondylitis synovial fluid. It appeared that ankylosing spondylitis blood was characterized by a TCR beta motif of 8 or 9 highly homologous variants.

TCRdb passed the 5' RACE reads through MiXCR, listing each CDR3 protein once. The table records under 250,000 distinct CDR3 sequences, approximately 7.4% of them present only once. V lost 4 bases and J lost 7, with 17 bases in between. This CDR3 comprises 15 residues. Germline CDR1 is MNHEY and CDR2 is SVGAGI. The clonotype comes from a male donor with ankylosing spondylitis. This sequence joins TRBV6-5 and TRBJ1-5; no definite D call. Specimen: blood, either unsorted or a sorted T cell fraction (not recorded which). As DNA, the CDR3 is TGTGCCAGCAGTTTCCCTCTGGCCAATGGGCAGCCCCAGCATTTT. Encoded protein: CASSFPLANGQPQHF.